This T cell receptor (beta chain) was recorded in a study of T cell responses to AZD1222 COVID-19 vaccine. TCRdb keeps only in-frame clones here, not all; method: immunoSEQ multiplex PCR. The profile shows 90,000 to 120,000 clones, approximately 86% of them singletons. Note on this clone: Its antigen remains unknown.

Study observations and caveats: A mostly white British donor set with more females was recruited, and clonal diversity was possibly underestimated.

The sequencing here drew on peripheral blood, taken 28 days after the second dose of the MenACWY control vaccine. This clonotype was sampled from an adult who received the MenACWY meningococcal vaccine as a control.

The CDR3 sequence: CASSLSGAYTGELFF. The CDR3 nucleotides read TGCGCCAGCAGCTTGTCGGGGGCGTACACCGGGGAGCTGTTTTTT. The chain couples TRBV5-1 to TRBJ2-2; D may correspond to TRBD1 or TRBD2 (6 bases each). Trimming left V 1 base short and J 3 bases short, with 10 bases between. CDR3 length: 15 amino acids. Germline CDR1 reads SGHRS; CDR2 reads YFSETQ.